This TCR beta chain was obtained from a study of blood T cell repertoires in COVID-19. Across the study: Material from acute and convalescent COVID-19 was sourced from the United States, Italy and Spain.

Germline values: CDR1 LGHNA, CDR2 YNFKEQ. Trimming pared 2 bases from V and 2 bases from J, leaving 13 bases between. The CDR3 is made up of 16 amino acids. Profiled with immunoSEQ multiplex PCR; TCRdb holds only in-frame clones, not every one. The sample consists of approximately 66,000 clones, 80% to 90% of them appearing once. This TCR came from a human donor with active COVID-19. The donor label of this sample is uncertain. The sequenced sample consisted of peripheral blood. The gene calls are TRBV4-2 and TRBJ1-3, with a tentative D call TRBD1 (5 bases). The CDR3 bases are TGTGCCAGCAGCCAAACAGGCGTTCTCGCTGGAAACACCATATATTTT. Its protein product is CASSQTGVLAGNTIYF.